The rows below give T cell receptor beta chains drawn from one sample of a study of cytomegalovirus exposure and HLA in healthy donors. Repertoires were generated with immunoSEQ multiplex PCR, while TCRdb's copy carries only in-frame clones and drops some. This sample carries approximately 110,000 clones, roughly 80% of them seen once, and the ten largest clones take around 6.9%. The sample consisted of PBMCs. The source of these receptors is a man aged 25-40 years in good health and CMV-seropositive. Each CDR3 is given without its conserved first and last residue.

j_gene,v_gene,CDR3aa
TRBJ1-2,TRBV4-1,ASSQGQGDNYGYT
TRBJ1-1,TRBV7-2,ASSSGQGVEAF
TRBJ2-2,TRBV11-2,ASNQWTLAGEPGELF
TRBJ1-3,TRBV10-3,AISERHVSGNTIY
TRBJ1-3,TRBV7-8,ASSLNRAYGNTIY
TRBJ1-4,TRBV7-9,ASSLARQGHDEKLF
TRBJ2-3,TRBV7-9,ASSFPGQGATDTQY
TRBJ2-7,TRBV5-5,ASSRQGRNSYEQY
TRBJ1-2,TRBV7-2,ASSFQGYGYT
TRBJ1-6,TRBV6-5,ASSYSETGGGSPLH
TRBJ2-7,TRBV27,ASSLRGSGGEQY
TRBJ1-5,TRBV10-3,AIRDGHDSNQPQH
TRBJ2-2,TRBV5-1,ASSLVQINTGELF
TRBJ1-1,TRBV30,AWSRTSLNTEAF
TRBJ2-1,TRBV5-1,ASRAGTPDNEQF
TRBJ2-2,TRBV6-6,ASNQGIHGTGELF
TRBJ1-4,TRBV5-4,ASSMGQLATNEKLF
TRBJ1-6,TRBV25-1,ASASGTANSPLH
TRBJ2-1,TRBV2,ASSEVRAGGLRDEQF
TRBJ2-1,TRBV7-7,ASSSTRSSYNEQF
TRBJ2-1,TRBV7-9,ASSLEPLAGGNEQF
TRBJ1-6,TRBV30,AWSVPGRAYNSPLH
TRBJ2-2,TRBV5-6,ASSLALAGGPGGELF
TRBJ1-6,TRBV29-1,SVTDRGSNSPLH
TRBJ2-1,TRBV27,ASSLVGGYNEQF
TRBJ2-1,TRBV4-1,ASSQDNRVGNNEQF
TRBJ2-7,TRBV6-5,ASSSGTGAHEQY
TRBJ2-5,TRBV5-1,ASSSGAASQETQY
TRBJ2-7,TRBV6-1,ASRTGGHSYEQY
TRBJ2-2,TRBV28,ASSLSGLVFSTGELF
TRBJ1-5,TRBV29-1,SVGRDNDQPQH